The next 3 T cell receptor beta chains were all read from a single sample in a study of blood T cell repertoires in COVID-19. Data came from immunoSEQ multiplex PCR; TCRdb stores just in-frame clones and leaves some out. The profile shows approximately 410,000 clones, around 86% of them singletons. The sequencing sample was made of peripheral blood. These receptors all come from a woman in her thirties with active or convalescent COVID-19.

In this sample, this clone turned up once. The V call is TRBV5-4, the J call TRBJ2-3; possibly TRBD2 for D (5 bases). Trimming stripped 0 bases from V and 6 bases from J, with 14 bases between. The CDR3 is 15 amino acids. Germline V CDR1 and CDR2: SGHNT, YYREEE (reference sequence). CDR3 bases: TGTGCCAGCAGCTTGGATCTAGCTAGGGCGGATACGCAGTATTTT. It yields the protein CASSLDLARADTQYF.

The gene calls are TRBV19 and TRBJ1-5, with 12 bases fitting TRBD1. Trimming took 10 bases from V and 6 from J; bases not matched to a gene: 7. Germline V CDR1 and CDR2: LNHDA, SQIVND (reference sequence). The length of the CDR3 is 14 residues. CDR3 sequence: CATTPGQGAQPQHF. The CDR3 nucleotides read TGTGCCACCACACCGGGACAGGGGGCTCAGCCCCAGCATTTT.

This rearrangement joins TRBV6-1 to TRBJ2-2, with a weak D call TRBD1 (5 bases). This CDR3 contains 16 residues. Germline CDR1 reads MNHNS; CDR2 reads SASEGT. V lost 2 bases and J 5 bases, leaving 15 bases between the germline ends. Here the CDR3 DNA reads TGTGCCAGCAGTGAATTTTTCTCACAGGCGACCGGGGAGCTGTTTTTT. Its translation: CASSEFFSQATGELFF.